This TCR beta chain was profiled in a study of blood T cell repertoires in COVID-19. In the study overall: Donors in the United States, Italy and Spain gave samples during acute or convalescent COVID-19.

CDR1 LGHDT and CDR2 YNNKEL come from the germline V gene (reference sequence). V dropped 4 bases and J dropped 9; count of bases not matched to a gene: 9. The CDR3 sequence is 15 residues long. As originally analysed: Using reference gene primer amplification, nucleated cell counts were estimated. Profiled with immunoSEQ multiplex PCR; TCRdb holds only in-frame clones, not every one. V and J calls and clone size are given by that table; D and trimming were obtained from the DNA. The profile covers under 300,000 clones, with over 75% appearing a single time and 2.1% taken by the ten largest. Material for sequencing was peripheral blood. The clonotype originates from a woman aged 40 to 49 who had recovered from COVID-19. V gene TRBV3-1 (or the pseudogene TRBV3-2) combines with J gene TRBJ1-6; 7 bases are a match to TRBD1. Written as DNA, the CDR3 is TGTGCCAGCAGCCTCGGAAAGGGGGCTGTTTCACCCCTCCACTTT. It is translated as CASSLGKGAVSPLHF.